This TCR beta chain comes out of a study of CD4 T cells in relation to SARS-CoV-2 and coronaviruses. Study as a whole: After roughly ten days of antigen culture, PBMC TCR beta CDR3s were sequenced. Shared crossreactive spike epitopes were mapped to their HLA restriction. Whole-study findings and limits: In 55% to 75% of donors, memory CD4+ clonotypes crossrecognized SARS-CoV-2 and at least one common cold coronavirus spike.

CD4+ T cells from unexposed donors were obtained before the COVID-19 pandemic (2011-2018). CD4+ T cells were isolated from the cells after roughly 11 days of culture. As cell numbers allowed, unexposed-donor CD4+ T cells faced SARS-CoV-2 S/N and four cold-coronavirus spikes. The V end lost 2 bases, the J end lost 5 bases, and 12 bases lay between the germline ends. The CDR3 is made up of 13 amino acids. Germline lookup yields CDR1 GTSNPN and CDR2 SVGIG (reference sequence). On this clone itself: What it recognizes is unknown.

This table comes from immunoSEQ multiplex PCR, and its TCRdb copy is limited to in-frame clones, with some not included. Of approximately 17,000 clones in the sample, roughly 80% were seen once. The sequence was collected from a human donor in good health. The chain uses TRBV30 and TRBJ2-5; either TRBD1 or TRBD2 may supply D (6 bases each). The sequencing sample was made of CD4+ T cells from PBMCs, cultured in vitro. The CDR3 protein is CAWSPGEVETQYF. CDR3 sequence (DNA): TGTGCCTGGAGTCCAGGGGAGGTGGAGACCCAGTACTTC.